These 9 T cell receptor beta chains originate from one sample sequenced in a study of T cell responses to AZD1222 COVID-19 vaccine. Some clones are missing from TCRdb's copy, which holds only in-frame ones; the method was immunoSEQ multiplex PCR. The sample contains around 200,000 clones, around nine tenths of which appear only once. The source was peripheral blood, collected on day 0 of AZD1222 vaccination. The source of these receptors is an adult in good health.

This clone was found a few times. The chain combines TRBV6-4 with TRBJ1-3; 8 bases match TRBD1. The length of the CDR3 is 18 residues. V was pared by 0 bases and J by 2 bases, with 9 bases of the junction left unmatched. Germline assignment: CDR1 MRHNA and CDR2 SNTAGT. The CDR3 is CASSDSRYGRGPGNTIYF. The CDR3 DNA follows: TGTGCCAGCAGTGACTCGAGATATGGCAGGGGGCCTGGAAACACCATATATTTT.

The V gene is TRBV6-6, the J gene TRBJ1-5; D is perhaps TRBD1 (5 bases). CDR3 length equals 14 residues. V was pared by 6 bases and J by 2 bases, with 11 bases between. The germline V gene has CDR1 MNHNY and CDR2 SVGAGI (reference sequence). CDR3 in amino acids: CASSRGTGNQPQHF. DNA for the CDR3: TGTGCCAGCAGCCGAGGGACGGGCAATCAGCCCCAGCATTTT.

The V and J genes are TRBV7-2 and TRBJ2-7, with D perhaps matching TRBD1 (6 bases). The CDR3 has 15 amino acids. Germline-derived CDR1 and CDR2 are SGHTA and FQGNSA. The V end was cut by 5 bases, the J end by 0 bases, with 14 bases between. In DNA form, the CDR3 reads TGTGCCAGCAGCACAGGGACCGTAGGCTCCTACGAGCAGTACTTC. Protein: CASSTGTVGSYEQYF. Supplemented by reference TRBV7-2 and TRBJ2-7, the full variable domain reads GAGVSQSPSNKVTEKGKDVELRCDPISGHTALYWYRQSLGQGLEFLIYFQGNSAPDKSGLPSDRFSAERTGGSVSTLTIQRTQQEDSAVYLCASSTGTVGSYEQYFGPGTRLTVT.

This chain uses TRBV27 with TRBJ1-1; the D is unclear. The CDR3 is 14 amino acids. Germline V gene data show CDR1 as MNHEY and CDR2 as SMNVEV (reference sequence). V was clipped by 5 bases and J by 4 bases, with 14 bases between them. The CDR3 loop reads CASSPQEWVTEAFF. CDR3 coding DNA: TGTGCCAGCAGTCCCCAAGAGTGGGTCACTGAAGCTTTCTTT.

This chain joins TRBV6-5 and TRBJ1-2, with TRBD1 as a possible D gene (5 bases). The length of the CDR3 is 13 residues. The V end lost 6 bases, the J end lost 4 bases, and 12 bases lay between the germline ends. Germline lookup yields CDR1 MNHEY and CDR2 SVGAGI. CDR3 region: CASRPDSAYGYTF. The CDR3 bases are TGTGCCAGCAGACCCGACAGCGCCTATGGCTACACCTTC.

The chain recombines TRBV5-1 with TRBJ2-1; 13 bases align to TRBD2. Germline lookup yields CDR1 SGHRS and CDR2 YFSETQ. CDR3 length: 15 amino acids. With V trimmed by 2 bases and J by 5 bases, 1 base remained unmatched. CDR3 protein: CASSFGLAGDNEQFF. In nucleotides, the CDR3 is TGCGCCAGCAGCTTTGGACTAGCGGGGGACAATGAGCAGTTCTTC.

The rearrangement joins TRBV7-6 to TRBJ2-2; TRBD1 matches 10 bases. The CDR3 contains 17 residues. Germline CDR1 reads SGHVS; CDR2 reads FNYEAQ. With V trimmed by 5 bases and J by 6 bases, 12 bases remained unmatched. For the CDR3, the DNA is TGTGCCAGCAGCCGAGGGGACGGACAGGGGGGTGCCGGGGAGCTGTTTTTT. Translated: CASSRGDGQGGAGELFF.

The V gene is TRBV28, the J gene TRBJ1-2, with unresolved D. The CDR3 covers 15 residues. Germline values: CDR1 MDHEN, CDR2 SYDVKM. V lost 2 bases to trimming and J lost 3 bases, with 13 bases between them. CDR3 residues: CASSLRVGPYYGYTF. The CDR3 DNA follows: TGTGCCAGCAGTTTACGGGTAGGGCCTTACTATGGCTACACCTTC.

The genes are TRBV15 and TRBJ1-4; possible D gene TRBD1, 5 bases. From germline, CDR1 is LNHNV and CDR2 YYDKDF (reference sequence). This CDR3 region has 14 residues. V was clipped by 5 bases and J by 8 bases, with 15 bases between them. The CDR3 spells CATSGGTLGEKLFF. CDR3 bases: TGTGCCACCAGCGGCGGGACTCTTGGGGAAAAACTGTTTTTT.